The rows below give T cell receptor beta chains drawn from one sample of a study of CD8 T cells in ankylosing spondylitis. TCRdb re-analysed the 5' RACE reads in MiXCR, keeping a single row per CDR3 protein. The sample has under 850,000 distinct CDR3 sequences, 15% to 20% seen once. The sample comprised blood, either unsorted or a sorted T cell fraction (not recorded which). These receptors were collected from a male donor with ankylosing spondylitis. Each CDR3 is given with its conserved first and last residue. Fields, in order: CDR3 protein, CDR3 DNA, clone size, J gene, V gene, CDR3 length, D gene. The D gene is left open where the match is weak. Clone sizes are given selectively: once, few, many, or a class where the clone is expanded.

CDR3aa: CASSSPVAGDLHEQFF; CDR3nt: TGTGCCAGCAGCTCTCCAGTAGCGGGAGATTTACATGAGCAGTTCTTC; abundance: .; j_gene: TRBJ2-1; v_gene: TRBV11-2; len: 16; d_gene: TRBD2
CDR3aa: CASSLFGQLNTEAFF; CDR3nt: TGTGCCAGCAGCTTGTTCGGACAGTTGAACACTGAAGCTTTCTTT; abundance: .; j_gene: TRBJ1-1; v_gene: TRBV7-8; len: 15; d_gene: .
CDR3aa: CASSPRQVWTGAYEQYF; CDR3nt: TGTGCCAGCAGTCCCAGACAGGTTTGGACGGGGGCCTACGAGCAGTACTTC; abundance: .; j_gene: TRBJ2-7; v_gene: TRBV6-1; len: 17; d_gene: .
CDR3aa: CASSFRTGVYEQYF; CDR3nt: TGTGCCAGCAGTTTCAGAACAGGGGTCTACGAGCAGTACTTC; abundance: few; j_gene: TRBJ2-7; v_gene: TRBV12-3/TRBV12-4; len: 14; d_gene: TRBD1
CDR3aa: CASSPRTGAIYEQYF; CDR3nt: TGTGCCAGCAGTCCCCGGACAGGGGCGATCTACGAGCAGTACTTC; abundance: many; j_gene: TRBJ2-7; v_gene: TRBV12-3/TRBV12-4; len: 15; d_gene: TRBD1
CDR3aa: CARRTEYNEQFF; CDR3nt: TGCGCCAGACGGACAGAGTACAATGAGCAGTTCTTC; abundance: .; j_gene: TRBJ2-1; v_gene: TRBV10-1; len: 12; d_gene: .
CDR3aa: CASSLDSEYEQYF; CDR3nt: TGTGCCAGCAGCTTAGACAGTGAATACGAGCAGTACTTC; abundance: few; j_gene: TRBJ2-7; v_gene: TRBV11-2; len: 13; d_gene: .
CDR3aa: CAISETIAGDDEQYF; CDR3nt: TGTGCCATCAGTGAGACTATAGCGGGAGACGACGAGCAGTACTTC; abundance: many; j_gene: TRBJ2-7; v_gene: TRBV10-3; len: 15; d_gene: TRBD2
CDR3aa: CASSFGGVGEAFF; CDR3nt: TGTGCCAGCAGTTTCGGGGGCGTGGGTGAAGCTTTCTTT; abundance: few; j_gene: TRBJ1-1; v_gene: TRBV12-3/TRBV12-4; len: 13; d_gene: .
CDR3aa: CSVDRTGLGEQYF; CDR3nt: TGCAGCGTCGACCGGACAGGGCTAGGCGAGCAGTACTTC; abundance: few; j_gene: TRBJ2-7; v_gene: TRBV29-1; len: 13; d_gene: TRBD1
CDR3aa: CASSLAEGFAQITEAFF; CDR3nt: TGCGCCAGCAGCCTAGCCGAGGGCTTTGCTCAAATCACTGAAGCTTTCTTT; abundance: few; j_gene: TRBJ1-1; v_gene: TRBV4-1; len: 17; d_gene: .
CDR3aa: CASSLPDSGANVLTF; CDR3nt: TGTGCCAGCAGCCTTCCGGACTCTGGGGCCAACGTCCTGACTTTC; abundance: many; j_gene: TRBJ2-6; v_gene: TRBV4-2; len: 15; d_gene: .
CDR3aa: CASSRDLQGSYNEQFF; CDR3nt: TGTGCCAGCAGCCGTGATCTCCAGGGCTCCTACAATGAGCAGTTCTTC; abundance: .; j_gene: TRBJ2-1; v_gene: TRBV3-1; len: 16; d_gene: .
CDR3aa: CSAFWDGNTEAFF; CDR3nt: TGCAGCGCCTTTTGGGATGGGAACACTGAAGCTTTCTTT; abundance: few; j_gene: TRBJ1-1; v_gene: TRBV29-1; len: 13; d_gene: .
CDR3aa: CASSQSRPNTGELFF; CDR3nt: TGTGCCAGCAGCCAAAGTAGGCCGAACACCGGGGAGCTGTTTTTT; abundance: few; j_gene: TRBJ2-2; v_gene: TRBV3-1; len: 15; d_gene: .
CDR3aa: CASRPLRGEADTQYF; CDR3nt: TGTGCCAGCAGACCCCTTCGAGGGGAAGCAGATACGCAGTATTTT; abundance: .; j_gene: TRBJ2-3; v_gene: TRBV6-2/TRBV6-3; len: 15; d_gene: .
CDR3aa: CASSQDPAGSYNSPLHF; CDR3nt: TGCGCCAGCAGCCAAGACCCGGCGGGCTCCTATAATTCACCCCTCCACTTT; abundance: .; j_gene: TRBJ1-6; v_gene: TRBV4-1; len: 17; d_gene: .
CDR3aa: CASGPSAGSTDTQYF; CDR3nt: TGTGCCTCAGGGCCCTCAGCGGGTAGCACAGATACGCAGTATTTT; abundance: few; j_gene: TRBJ2-3; v_gene: TRBV7-2; len: 15; d_gene: .
CDR3aa: CASSLVSLAGGREQYF; CDR3nt: TGTGCCAGCAGCTTAGTCTCGCTAGCGGGAGGGCGCGAGCAGTACTTC; abundance: few; j_gene: TRBJ2-7; v_gene: TRBV7-9; len: 16; d_gene: TRBD2
CDR3aa: CASSGSGRGKGEQYF; CDR3nt: TGCGCCAGCAGCGGCTCAGGGAGGGGGAAAGGCGAGCAGTACTTC; abundance: .; j_gene: TRBJ2-7; v_gene: TRBV5-1; len: 15; d_gene: .
CDR3aa: CSARTPTGGEQFF; CDR3nt: TGCAGTGCTAGAACTCCCACCGGGGGTGAGCAGTTCTTC; abundance: few; j_gene: TRBJ2-1; v_gene: TRBV20-1; len: 13; d_gene: .
CDR3aa: CASSLVTVITGNTIYF; CDR3nt: TGTGCCAGCAGCTTAGTAACAGTCATTACTGGAAACACCATATATTTT; abundance: few; j_gene: TRBJ1-3; v_gene: TRBV7-8; len: 16; d_gene: .
CDR3aa: CASSQERADRGSGYTF; CDR3nt: TGTGCCAGCAGCCAAGAGCGAGCGGACAGGGGGTCTGGCTACACCTTC; abundance: few; j_gene: TRBJ1-2; v_gene: TRBV4-2; len: 16; d_gene: TRBD1
CDR3aa: CASSWQRGVPDETQYF; CDR3nt: TGTGCCAGCAGTTGGCAGCGGGGGGTACCGGATGAGACCCAGTACTTC; abundance: few; j_gene: TRBJ2-5; v_gene: TRBV6-2/TRBV6-3; len: 16; d_gene: TRBD2
CDR3aa: CASSQDRYSGGYEQYF; CDR3nt: TGTGCCAGCAGCCAAGATCGGTACAGCGGGGGATACGAGCAGTACTTC; abundance: .; j_gene: TRBJ2-7; v_gene: TRBV4-2; len: 16; d_gene: TRBD2
CDR3aa: CASSLALKAGQGSGANVLTF; CDR3nt: TGTGCCAGCAGTTTAGCGCTGAAGGCAGGGCAAGGCTCTGGGGCCAACGTCCTGACTTTC; abundance: many; j_gene: TRBJ2-6; v_gene: TRBV12-3/TRBV12-4; len: 20; d_gene: .
CDR3aa: CASSFSTSGEGEQYF; CDR3nt: TGTGCCAGCAGTTTCTCTACTAGCGGCGAGGGGGAGCAGTACTTC; abundance: few; j_gene: TRBJ2-7; v_gene: TRBV28; len: 15; d_gene: TRBD2
CDR3aa: CEGSRLVTNEQFF; CDR3nt: TGCGAGGGCAGCAGACTAGTAACCAATGAGCAGTTCTTC; abundance: .; j_gene: TRBJ2-1; v_gene: TRBV5-1; len: 13; d_gene: .
CDR3aa: CASSRGSEAFF; CDR3nt: TGTGCCAGCAGCAGGGGAAGTGAAGCTTTCTTT; abundance: many; j_gene: TRBJ1-1; v_gene: TRBV12-3/TRBV12-4; len: 11; d_gene: .
CDR3aa: CASSPGRLHSTGEQFF; CDR3nt: TGTGCCAGCAGCCCCGGACGGTTACATTCCACCGGTGAGCAGTTCTTC; abundance: few; j_gene: TRBJ2-1; v_gene: TRBV7-8; len: 16; d_gene: .
CDR3aa: CSARGGRDLENPSYEQYF; CDR3nt: TGCAGTGCTAGAGGGGGCAGGGATTTGGAGAACCCCTCCTACGAGCAGTACTTC; abundance: .; j_gene: TRBJ2-7; v_gene: TRBV20-1; len: 18; d_gene: .
CDR3aa: CASSPTSTLNEQYF; CDR3nt: TGTGCCAGCAGCCCAACGTCTACATTGAACGAGCAGTACTTC; abundance: once; j_gene: TRBJ2-7; v_gene: TRBV7-9; len: 14; d_gene: .
CDR3aa: CASSFLRWDTEAFF; CDR3nt: TGTGCCAGCAGTTTCCTCAGGTGGGACACTGAAGCTTTCTTT; abundance: .; j_gene: TRBJ1-1; v_gene: TRBV12-3/TRBV12-4; len: 14; d_gene: .
CDR3aa: CASSWNEEPYEQYF; CDR3nt: TGTGCCAGCAGTTGGAATGAGGAGCCCTACGAGCAGTACTTC; abundance: few; j_gene: TRBJ2-7; v_gene: TRBV12-3/TRBV12-4; len: 14; d_gene: .
CDR3aa: CASSSQTGSQWNEKLFF; CDR3nt: TGTGCCAGCAGCTCTCAAACGGGGTCACAGTGGAATGAAAAACTGTTTTTT; abundance: .; j_gene: TRBJ1-4; v_gene: TRBV5-6; len: 17; d_gene: .
CDR3aa: CASSLAVGTQYF; CDR3nt: TGTGCCAGCAGCTTAGCCGTCGGGACCCAGTACTTC; abundance: .; j_gene: TRBJ2-5; v_gene: TRBV7-2; len: 12; d_gene: .
CDR3aa: CASSHSGLAGSGELFF; CDR3nt: TGTGCCAGCAGCCACTCAGGACTAGCGGGATCCGGGGAGCTGTTTTTT; abundance: .; j_gene: TRBJ2-2; v_gene: TRBV3-1; len: 16; d_gene: TRBD2
CDR3aa: CASSLRREEQYF; CDR3nt: TGTGCCAGCAGTTTACGCAGGGAGGAGCAGTACTTC; abundance: few; j_gene: TRBJ2-7; v_gene: TRBV12-3/TRBV12-4; len: 12; d_gene: .
CDR3aa: CSARVGPYEQYF; CDR3nt: TGCAGTGCTAGAGTGGGTCCCTACGAGCAGTACTTC; abundance: few; j_gene: TRBJ2-7; v_gene: TRBV20-1; len: 12; d_gene: .
CDR3aa: CASSDASTGELFF; CDR3nt: TGCGCCAGCAGTGACGCGAGCACCGGGGAGCTGTTTTTT; abundance: .; j_gene: TRBJ2-2; v_gene: TRBV5-1; len: 13; d_gene: .
CDR3aa: CASSLGGLGAFF; CDR3nt: TGCGCCAGCAGCTTGGGCGGGCTGGGAGCTTTCTTT; abundance: once; j_gene: TRBJ1-1; v_gene: TRBV5-1; len: 12; d_gene: .
CDR3aa: CASSLGHGTGWTQATNEKLFF; CDR3nt: TGTGCCAGCAGCTTAGGGCACGGGACAGGGTGGACCCAAGCAACTAATGAAAAACTGTTTTTT; abundance: few; j_gene: TRBJ1-4; v_gene: TRBV11-1; len: 21; d_gene: TRBD1